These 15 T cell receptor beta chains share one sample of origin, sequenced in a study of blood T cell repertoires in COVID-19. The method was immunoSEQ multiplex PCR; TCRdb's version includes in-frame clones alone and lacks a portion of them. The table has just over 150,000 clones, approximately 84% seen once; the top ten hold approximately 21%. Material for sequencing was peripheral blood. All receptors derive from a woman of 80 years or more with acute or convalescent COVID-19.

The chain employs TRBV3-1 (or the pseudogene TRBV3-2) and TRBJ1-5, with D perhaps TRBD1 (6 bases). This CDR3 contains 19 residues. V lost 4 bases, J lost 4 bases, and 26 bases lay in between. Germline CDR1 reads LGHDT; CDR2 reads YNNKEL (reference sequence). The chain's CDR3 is CASSPKSSDTGRRNQPQHF. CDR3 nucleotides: TGTGCCAGCAGCCCTAAGTCCAGTGACACAGGGCGAAGGAATCAGCCCCAGCATTTT.

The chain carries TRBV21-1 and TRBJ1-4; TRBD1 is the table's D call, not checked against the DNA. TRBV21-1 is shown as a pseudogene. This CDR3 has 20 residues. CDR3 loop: CASSEKPSQGALIKNGKLFF. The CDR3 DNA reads TGTGCCAGCAGCGAAAAACCCTCCCAGGGGGCGCTCATAAAAAATGGAAAACTGTTTTTT.

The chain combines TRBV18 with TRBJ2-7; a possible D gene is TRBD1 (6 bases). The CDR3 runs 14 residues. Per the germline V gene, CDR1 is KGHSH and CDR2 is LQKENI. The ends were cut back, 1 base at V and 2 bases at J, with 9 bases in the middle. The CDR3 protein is CASSPLGQTYEQYF. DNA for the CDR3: TGTGCCAGCTCACCACTTGGACAGACCTACGAGCAGTACTTC.

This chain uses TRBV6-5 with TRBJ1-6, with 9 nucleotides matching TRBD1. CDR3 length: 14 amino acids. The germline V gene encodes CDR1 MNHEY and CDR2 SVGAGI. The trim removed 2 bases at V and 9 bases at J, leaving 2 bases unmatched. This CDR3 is CASSYGTGISPLHF. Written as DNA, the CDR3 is TGTGCCAGCAGTTACGGGACAGGGATTTCACCCCTCCACTTT.

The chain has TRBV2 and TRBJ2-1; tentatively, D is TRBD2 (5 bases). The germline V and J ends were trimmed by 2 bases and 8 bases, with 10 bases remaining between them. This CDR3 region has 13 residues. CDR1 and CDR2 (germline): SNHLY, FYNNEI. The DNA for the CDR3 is TGTGCCAGCAGTGAACAGGAGGAGGATGAGCAGTTCTTC. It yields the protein CASSEQEEDEQFF.

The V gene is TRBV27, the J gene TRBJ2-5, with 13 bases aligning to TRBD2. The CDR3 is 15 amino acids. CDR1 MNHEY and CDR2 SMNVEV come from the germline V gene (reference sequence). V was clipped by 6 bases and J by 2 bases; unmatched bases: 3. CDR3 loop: CASSQLAGGQETQYF. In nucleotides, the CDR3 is TGTGCCAGCAGCCAACTAGCGGGAGGGCAAGAGACCCAGTACTTC.

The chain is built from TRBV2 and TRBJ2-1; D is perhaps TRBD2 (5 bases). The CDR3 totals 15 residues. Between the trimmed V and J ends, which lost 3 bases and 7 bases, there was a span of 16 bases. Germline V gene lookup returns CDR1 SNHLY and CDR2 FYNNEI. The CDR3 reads CASSDLAALGNEQFF. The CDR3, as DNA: TGTGCCAGCAGTGACCTAGCCGCACTTGGGAATGAGCAGTTCTTC.

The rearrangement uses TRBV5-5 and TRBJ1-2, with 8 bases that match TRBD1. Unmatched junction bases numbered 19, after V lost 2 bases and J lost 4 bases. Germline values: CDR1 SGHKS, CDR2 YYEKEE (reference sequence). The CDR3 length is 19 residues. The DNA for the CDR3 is TGTGCCAGCAGCTTAACCCCGGGAGGATTCTCAGGGGGCACCTATGGCTACACCTTC. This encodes CASSLTPGGFSGGTYGYTF. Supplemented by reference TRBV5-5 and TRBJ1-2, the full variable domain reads DAGVTQSPTHLIKTRGQQVTLRCSPISGHKSVSWYQQVLGQGPQFIFQYYEKEERGRGNFPDRFSARQFPNYSSELNVNALLLGDSALYLCASSLTPGGFSGGTYGYTFGSGTRLTVV.

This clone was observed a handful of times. The CDR3 bases are TGTGCCTGGAGACTACAGACAGGTAGAGGTCTAAATCGCTACACCTTC. It specifies CAWRLQTGRGLNRYTF. This sequence joins TRBV30 and TRBJ1-2, with D possibly matching TRBD1 (6 bases). Germline CDR1 GTSNPN, CDR2 SVGIG (reference sequence). This CDR3 comprises 16 residues. Between the trimmed V and J ends, which lost 3 bases and 9 bases, there was a span of 26 bases.

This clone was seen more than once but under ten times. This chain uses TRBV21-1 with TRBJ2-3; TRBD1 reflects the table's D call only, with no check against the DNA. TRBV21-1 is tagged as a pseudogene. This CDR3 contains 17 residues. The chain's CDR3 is CASSKSIRDRGTDTQYF. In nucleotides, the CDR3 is TGTGCCAGCAGCAAAAGTATTCGGGACAGAGGCACAGATACGCAGTATTTT.

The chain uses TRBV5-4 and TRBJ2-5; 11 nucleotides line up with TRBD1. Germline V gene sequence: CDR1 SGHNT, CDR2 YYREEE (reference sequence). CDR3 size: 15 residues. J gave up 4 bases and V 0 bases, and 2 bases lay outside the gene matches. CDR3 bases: TGTGCCAGCAGCTTGGCGGACAGGGGGCTAGAGACCCAGTACTTC. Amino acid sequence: CASSLADRGLETQYF. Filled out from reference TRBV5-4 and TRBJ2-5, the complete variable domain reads ETGVTQSPTHLIKTRGQQVTLRCSSQSGHNTVSWYQQALGQGPQFIFQYYREEENGRGNFPPRFSGLQFPNYSSELNVNALELDDSALYLCASSLADRGLETQYFGPGTRLLVL.

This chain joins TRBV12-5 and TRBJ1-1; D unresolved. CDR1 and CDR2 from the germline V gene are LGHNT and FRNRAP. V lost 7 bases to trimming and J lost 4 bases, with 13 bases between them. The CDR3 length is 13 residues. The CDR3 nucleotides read TGTGCTAGTGCCCTACAGCTTTCCACTGAAGCTTTCTTT. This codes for CASALQLSTEAFF.

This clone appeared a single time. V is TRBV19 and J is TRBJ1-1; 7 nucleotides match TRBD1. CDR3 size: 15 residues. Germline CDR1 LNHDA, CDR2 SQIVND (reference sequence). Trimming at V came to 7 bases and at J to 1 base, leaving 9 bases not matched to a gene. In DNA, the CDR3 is TGTGCCAGTACCGAGGGACAGTCAAAGAACACTGAAGCTTTCTTT. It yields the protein CASTEGQSKNTEAFF.

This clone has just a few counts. CDR3 sequence: CASSFGLAGTGELFF. The CDR3 coding sequence is TGTGCCAGCAGCTTCGGGCTAGCCGGCACCGGGGAGCTGTTTTTT. This chain connects TRBV7-8 to TRBJ2-2; perhaps TRBD2 as D (5 bases). Germline values: CDR1 SGHVS, CDR2 FQNEAQ. The CDR3 runs to 15 residues. Trimming cost V 3 bases and J 4 bases, with 12 bases left between them.

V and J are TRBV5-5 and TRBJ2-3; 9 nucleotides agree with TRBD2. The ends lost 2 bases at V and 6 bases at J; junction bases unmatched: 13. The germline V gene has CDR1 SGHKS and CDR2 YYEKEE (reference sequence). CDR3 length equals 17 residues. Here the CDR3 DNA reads TGTGCCAGCAGCTTTACGGCTAGCGGGGCCCGGGGGGATACGCAGTATTTT. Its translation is CASSFTASGARGDTQYF.